The 27 T cell receptor beta chains given below trace back to one sample, sequenced in a study of cytomegalovirus exposure and HLA in healthy donors. It was with 60 Vbeta and 13 Jbeta primers that the PCR ran. Measured with immunoSEQ multiplex PCR; TCRdb has only the in-frame clones, and not every one. The data hold about 110,000 clones, with 76% observed a single time. The sample consisted of PBMCs. The receptors here all came from a man aged 35 to 55 in good health and CMV-seropositive.

The chain recombines TRBV29-1 with TRBJ2-1; TRBD2 might be the D (6 bases). There are 14 residues in the CDR3. V shed 0 bases and J shed 4 bases, with 10 bases lying between them. Germline CDR1 SQVTM, CDR2 ANQGSEA. In DNA form, the CDR3 reads TGCAGCGTTGAAGATAGCGGACAATACAATGAGCAGTTCTTC. Its protein product is CSVEDSGQYNEQFF.

V usage is TRBV28 and J usage is TRBJ2-7; 7 bases line up with TRBD2. The trim removed 5 bases at V and 2 bases at J, leaving 9 bases unmatched. The CDR3 is 15 residues long. Looked up from germline, CDR1 is MDHEN and CDR2 is SYDVKM. The CDR3: CASSTPLAATYEQYF. Here the CDR3 DNA reads TGTGCCAGCAGTACCCCCCTAGCGGCCACCTACGAGCAGTACTTC.

The genes are TRBV10-1 and TRBJ1-2; D is ambiguous. V was pared by 3 bases and J by 3 bases, with 17 bases between. The germline gives CDR1 WNHNN, CDR2 SYGVQD (reference sequence). The CDR3 consists of 16 residues. The CDR3 DNA sequence: TGCGCCAGCAGTGAAGGGTCCCCCTCGAGGGACTATGGCTACACCTTC. Translation: CASSEGSPSRDYGYTF.

J is TRBJ1-4 and V is TRBV9; TRBD1 might be the D (5 bases). This CDR3 comprises 14 residues. Between the trimmed V and J ends, which lost 5 bases and 4 bases, there was a span of 12 bases. CDR1 is SGDLS, CDR2 YYNGEE, per germline. The CDR3 bases are TGTGCCAGCAGTGGGGGACTGATTAATGAAAAACTGTTTTTT. This sequence encodes CASSGGLINEKLFF. The full variable domain, with the rest looked up from reference TRBV9 and TRBJ1-4, is DSGVTQTPKHLITATGQRVTLRCSPRSGDLSVYWYQQSLDQGLQFLIQYYNGEERAKGNILERFSAQQFPDLHSELNLSSLELGDSALYFCASSGGLINEKLFFGSGTQLSVL.

The chain employs TRBV6-5 and TRBJ2-2, with TRBD2 matching over 7 bases. The CDR3 runs 14 residues. Per the germline V gene, CDR1 is MNHEY and CDR2 is SVGAGI. CDR3 nucleotides: TGTGTAATTCGCCGGGGGGTGAACACCGGGGAGCTGTTTTTT. Protein: CVIRRGVNTGELFF.

This clone was detected a few times. The genes are TRBV25-1 and TRBJ2-3; 7 bases line up with TRBD2. Germline lookup yields CDR1 MGHDK and CDR2 SYGVNS. The V and J ends lost 4 bases and 5 bases, in that order; junction bases with no gene match: 6. This CDR3 is built from 14 residues. Here the CDR3 DNA reads TGTGCCAGCAGTGCGAGCGGGGCGAAAGATACGCAGTATTTT. Translation: CASSASGAKDTQYF.

This clone was seen only once. The V call is TRBV11-1, the J call TRBJ2-1; TRBD2 agrees at 8 bases. The junction had 2 bases not matched to a gene; V was cut back by 3 bases and J by 4 bases. The CDR3 contains 14 residues. Germline-derived CDR1 and CDR2 are SGHAT and FQDESV (reference sequence). The DNA of the CDR3 is TGTGCCAGCAGCTTTGGGACTAGTTACAATGAGCAGTTCTTC. This translates into CASSFGTSYNEQFF.

This clone occurred once. This rearrangement joins TRBV27 to TRBJ2-7, with 9 bases aligning to TRBD1. Trimming cost V 6 bases and J 4 bases; bases outside gene matches: 4. This CDR3 has 13 residues. Germline CDR1 and CDR2: MNHEY and SMNVEV (reference sequence). CDR3 sequence (DNA): TGTGCCAGCAGGGGACAGGGACTATACGAGCAGTACTTC. This encodes CASRGQGLYEQYF.

Only one count was recorded for this clone. The chain uses TRBV5-5 and TRBJ1-5; 7 nucleotides match TRBD1. CDR1 SGHKS and CDR2 YYEKEE come from the germline V gene (reference sequence). With 6 bases clipped from V and 1 base from J, the junction kept 7 bases outside the gene matches. There are 15 residues in the CDR3. DNA for the CDR3: TGTGCCAGCAAAGGGGGCGTTGGGAGCAATCAGCCCCAGCATTTT. Amino acid sequence: CASKGGVGSNQPQHF.

The genes are TRBV2 and TRBJ2-1, with D perhaps TRBD2 (5 bases). The V and J ends lost 8 bases and 0 bases respectively, with 11 bases between them. The CDR3 consists of 14 residues. The germline V gene encodes CDR1 SNHLY and CDR2 FYNNEI. The CDR3 loop is CASLSGSSYNEQFF. The CDR3, as DNA: TGTGCCAGCTTGAGCGGAAGCTCCTACAATGAGCAGTTCTTC.

The CDR3 is CASSLAPTSGGRDTQYF. DNA for the CDR3: TGTGCCAGCAGCTTAGCCCCGACTAGCGGGGGAAGAGATACGCAGTATTTT. The chain links TRBV7-9 to TRBJ2-3; 12 positions agree with TRBD2. Germline loops: CDR1 SEHNR, CDR2 FQNEAQ (reference sequence). The CDR3 runs to 17 residues. V was pared by 0 bases and J by 5 bases, with 6 bases of the junction left unmatched. The variable domain in full, with the rest retrieved from reference TRBV7-9 and TRBJ2-3, is DTGVSQNPRHKITKRGQNVTFRCDPISEHNRLYWYRQTLGQGPEFLTYFQNEAQLEKSRLLSDRFSAERPKGSFSTLEIQRTEQGDSAMYLCASSLAPTSGGRDTQYFGPGTRLTVL.

This chain joins TRBV18 and TRBJ2-6; 7 nucleotides match TRBD2. V lost 0 bases and J lost 0; bases outside the gene matches: 11. The germline V gene encodes CDR1 KGHSH and CDR2 LQKENI. The CDR3 totals 20 residues. The CDR3 is CASSPPGLIAGRSGANVLTF. CDR3 DNA: TGTGCCAGCTCACCACCCGGCCTAATAGCGGGCCGCTCTGGGGCCAACGTCCTGACTTTC.

This clone was picked up a small number of times. The chain couples TRBV6-1 to TRBJ2-1; tentative D call: TRBD2 (7 bases). Germline assignment: CDR1 MNHNS and CDR2 SASEGT. The CDR3 consists of 18 residues. Trimming shortened V by 4 bases and J by 5 bases, and 24 bases separated the two germline ends. The DNA for the CDR3 is TGTGCCAGCAGTGTCTCGAGGGGGGGTGGGCGTCTTAACAATGAGCAGTTCTTC. It codes for CASSVSRGGGRLNNEQFF.

This clone was observed a handful of times. The chain links TRBV11-2 to TRBJ2-5; 7 bases map to TRBD2. The CDR3 loop spans 17 amino acids. Trimming took 0 bases from V and 1 from J; bases not matched to a gene: 8. Germline CDR1 is SGHAT and CDR2 is FQNNGV. The chain's CDR3 is CASSLDRLADSQETQYF. The CDR3 DNA reads as TGTGCCAGCAGCTTAGATCGTCTAGCGGATTCCCAAGAGACCCAGTACTTC.

The V and J genes are TRBV6-5 and TRBJ2-7; D not certain. Germline lookup yields CDR1 MNHEY and CDR2 SVGAGI. Deletions cut 6 bases from V and 7 bases from J, with 16 bases between. The CDR3 totals 13 residues. The chain's CDR3 is CASSLLGPREQYF. In DNA form, the CDR3 reads TGTGCCAGCAGCCTTCTAGGCCCTAGAGAGCAGTACTTC.

V and J are TRBV11-3 and TRBJ2-5, with unresolved D. The CDR3 contains 13 residues. Germline CDR1 reads SGHNT; CDR2 reads YENEEA. Trimming took off 6 bases at V and 2 bases at J, with 10 bases between the two ends. CDR3 region: CASRLNVQETQYF. The CDR3 coding sequence is TGTGCCAGCAGACTGAACGTTCAAGAGACCCAGTACTTC. The full variable domain, its missing parts supplied by reference TRBV11-3 and TRBJ2-5, is EAGVVQSPRYKIIEKKQPVAFWCNPISGHNTLYWYLQNLGQGPELLIRYENEEAVDDSQLPKDRFSAERLKGVDSTLKIQPAELGDSAVYLCASRLNVQETQYFGPGTRLLVL.

This clone was seen a single time. The V gene is TRBV27, the J gene TRBJ2-1; TRBD1 is a possible D gene (6 bases). The CDR3 length is 13 residues. CDR1 MNHEY and CDR2 SMNVEV come from the germline V gene (reference sequence). V lost 7 bases and J lost 9, with 16 bases in between. The CDR3 nucleotides read TGTGCCAGCAACAGAAAGGGGGTTGGTGAGCAGTTCTTC. It encodes CASNRKGVGEQFF.

The gene calls are TRBV27 and TRBJ1-5; D ambiguous. V lost 1 base and J 2 bases, leaving 12 bases between the germline ends. This CDR3 has 16 residues. Germline CDR1 is MNHEY and CDR2 is SMNVEV (reference sequence). As DNA, the CDR3 is TGTGCCAGCAGTTTATACGGGAGTTTGGGCAATCAGCCCCAGCATTTT. This encodes CASSLYGSLGNQPQHF.

The rearrangement links TRBV5-6 to TRBJ2-3; maybe TRBD1 (6 bases). This CDR3 comprises 16 residues. Trimming took 2 bases from V and 2 from J, leaving 15 bases between them. Germline V gene data show CDR1 as SGHDT and CDR2 as YYEEEE. CDR3 in DNA: TGTGCCAGCAGCTTTCTAGGCAGGGGATTCACAGATACGCAGTATTTT. Amino acid sequence: CASSFLGRGFTDTQYF. The entire variable domain, with the rest obtained from reference TRBV5-6 and TRBJ2-3, is as follows: DAGVTQSPTHLIKTRGQQVTLRCSPKSGHDTVSWYQQALGQGPQFIFQYYEEEERQRGNFPDRFSGHQFPNYSSELNVNALLLGDSALYLCASSFLGRGFTDTQYFGPGTRLTVL.

This chain uses TRBV9 with TRBJ2-7, with 11 bases identical to TRBD2. J gave up 5 bases and V 0 bases, and 4 bases lay outside the gene matches. The CDR3 consists of 15 residues. Germline V gene lookup returns CDR1 SGDLS and CDR2 YYNGEE. Written as DNA, the CDR3 is TGTGCCAGCAGCGTAGCTACTAGCGGGAGTCACGAGCAGTACTTC. Its protein product is CASSVATSGSHEQYF.

The chain carries TRBV6-5 and TRBJ2-1; D is perhaps TRBD2 (5 bases). CDR1 MNHEY and CDR2 SVGAGI come from the germline V gene. The CDR3 runs to 16 residues. Trimming cost V 0 bases and J 9 bases, with 18 bases left between them. In nucleotides, the CDR3 is TGTGCCAGCAGTTACTCGAGGAGCGGAGTTAACAGTGAGCAGTTCTTC. This codes for CASSYSRSGVNSEQFF.

The chain carries TRBV9 and TRBJ1-1, with 7 nucleotides matching TRBD1. CDR1 and CDR2 (germline): SGDLS, YYNGEE. With 7 bases clipped from V and 1 base from J, the junction kept 7 bases outside the gene matches. The CDR3 spans 14 residues. DNA of the CDR3: TGTGCCAGCCGACGGGGGACAGCGAACACTGAAGCTTTCTTT. Its protein is CASRRGTANTEAFF.

V usage is TRBV6-6 and J usage is TRBJ2-3, with TRBD1 matching over 7 bases. This CDR3 is 16 amino acids long. V lost 0 bases and J lost 4; bases outside the gene matches: 7. Germline V gene sequence: CDR1 MNHNY, CDR2 SVGAGI (reference sequence). Here the CDR3 DNA reads TGTGCCAGCAGTTACTCCCCAGGGGGAAGTCCAGATACGCAGTATTTT. Protein product: CASSYSPGGSPDTQYF.

The rearrangement links TRBV27 to TRBJ2-1; 10 bases are shared with TRBD1. The ends lost 7 bases at V and 9 bases at J; junction bases unmatched: 9. The CDR3 covers 14 residues. The V gene's germline CDR1 is MNHEY and CDR2 SMNVEV (reference sequence). The DNA of the CDR3 is TGTGCCAGCAATTGGGACAGGGGAAGTAGTGAGCAGTTCTTC. Translated, it gives CASNWDRGSSEQFF.

This chain joins TRBV6-1 and TRBJ1-4; D gene ambiguous. Trimming shortened V by 7 bases and J by 0 bases, and 12 bases separated the two germline ends. The CDR3 is made up of 15 amino acids. Per germline, CDR1 MNHNS and CDR2 SASEGT. CDR3 DNA: TGTGCCAGCACTAGGCAGACGACAACTAATGAAAAACTGTTTTTT. This sequence encodes CASTRQTTTNEKLFF.

This chain links TRBV11-1 with TRBJ2-5, with a weak D call TRBD2 (6 bases). The ends were cut back, 5 bases at V and 5 bases at J, with 15 bases in the middle. Germline lookup yields CDR1 SGHAT and CDR2 FQDESV (reference sequence). The CDR3 runs 14 residues. The CDR3 here is CASSPLRGAETQYF. As DNA, the CDR3 is TGTGCCAGCAGCCCACTTCGCGGGGCGGAGACCCAGTACTTC. Filled out from reference TRBV11-1 and TRBJ2-5, the complete variable domain reads EAEVAQSPRYKITEKSQAVAFWCDPISGHATLYWYRQILGQGPELLVQFQDESVVDDSQLPKDRFSAERLKGVDSTLKIQPAELGDSAMYLCASSPLRGAETQYFGPGTRLLVL.

This clone was seen only once. This chain uses TRBV18 with TRBJ2-7; the D gene is possibly TRBD1 (6 bases). The germline V gene encodes CDR1 KGHSH and CDR2 LQKENI. CDR3 length: 13 amino acids. Between the trimmed V and J ends, which lost 6 bases and 4 bases, there was a span of 13 bases. The DNA of the CDR3 is TGTGCCAGCTCGCAGGGGATTAATTACGAGCAGTACTTC. As protein: CASSQGINYEQYF.